A single count supports the clone carrying this TCR beta chain. Its specificity is unknown. CDR3 length equals 16 residues. The sample originates from a study of cytomegalovirus exposure and HLA in healthy donors. Background on the study: As released early, the data held some 80 million unique TCRs from HLA-typed donors.

Study outcomes and limitations: Association with HLA alleles at 0.05 false discovery rate was found for around 15,000 TCR beta sequences in a later analysis.

The PCR ran on 60 Vbeta and 13 Jbeta primers. TCRdb's table, derived via immunoSEQ multiplex PCR, lists solely in-frame clones and lacks some. The sample includes approximately 100,000 clones, roughly 79% seen only once; the top ten take 7.7%. This clonotype was obtained from a woman aged 50 to 60 in good health and CMV-seropositive. The V and J genes are TRBV1 and TRBJ1-3. TRBV1 is noted as a pseudogene. Sequenced input: PBMCs. CDR3 bases: TGCACCAGCAGCCAAGTTGCGGAGGTTTCGGGGAACACCATATATTTT. This encodes CTSSQVAEVSGNTIYF.